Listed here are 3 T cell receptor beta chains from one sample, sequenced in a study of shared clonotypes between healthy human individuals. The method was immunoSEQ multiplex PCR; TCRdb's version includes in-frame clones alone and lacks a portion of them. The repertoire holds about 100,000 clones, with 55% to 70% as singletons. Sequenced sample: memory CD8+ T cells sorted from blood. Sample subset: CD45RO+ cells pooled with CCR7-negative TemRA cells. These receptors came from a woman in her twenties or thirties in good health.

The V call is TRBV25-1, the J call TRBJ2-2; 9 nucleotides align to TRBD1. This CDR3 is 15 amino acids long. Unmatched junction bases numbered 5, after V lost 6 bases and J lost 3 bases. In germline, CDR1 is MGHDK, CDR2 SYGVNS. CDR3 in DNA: TGTGCCAGCAGCGCCGGGACAGGGCACACCGGGGAGCTGTTTTTT. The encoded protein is CASSAGTGHTGELFF.

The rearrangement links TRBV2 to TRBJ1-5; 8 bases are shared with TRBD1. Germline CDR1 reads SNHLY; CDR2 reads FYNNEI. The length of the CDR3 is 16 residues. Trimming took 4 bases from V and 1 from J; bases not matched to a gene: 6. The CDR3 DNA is TGTGCCAGCAGTGCTGGCAGGGGGCCGAGCAATCAGCCCCAGCATTTT. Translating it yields CASSAGRGPSNQPQHF.

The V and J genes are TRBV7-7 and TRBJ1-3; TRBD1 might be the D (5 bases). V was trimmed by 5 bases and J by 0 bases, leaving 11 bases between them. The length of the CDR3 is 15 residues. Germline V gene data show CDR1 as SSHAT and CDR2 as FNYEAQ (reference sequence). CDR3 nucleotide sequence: TGTGCCAGCAGCCACGGGACGGACTCTGGAAACACCATATATTTT. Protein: CASSHGTDSGNTIYF.